This T cell receptor beta chain was retrieved from a study of T cell repertoires in cytomegalovirus infection. This clonotype was recorded a few times. The CDR3 runs 15 residues. The V and J ends lost 5 bases and 4 bases respectively, with 20 bases between them. Per the germline V gene, CDR1 is DFQATT and CDR2 is SNEGSKA (reference sequence). TCRdb re-called the reads through MiXCR, storing one row per CDR3 protein. Here the sample spans about 530,000 distinct CDR3 sequences, around 27% being singletons. Sequencing was carried out using PBMCs. This TCR was sampled from a human donor in good health (CMV status not recorded). Some clones in this sample may be carry-over from other donors' samples. The chain combines TRBV20-1 with TRBJ2-5; tentatively, D is TRBD2 (7 bases). CDR3 coding DNA: TGCAGTGCTGCGATGGACAGCGGGACCATAGAGACCCAGTACTTC. As protein: CSAAMDSGTIETQYF.